The source of this T cell receptor beta chain is a study of blood T cell repertoires in COVID-19. TCRdb's table, derived via immunoSEQ multiplex PCR, lists solely in-frame clones and lacks some. The sample lists a few hundred thousand clones; approximately 90% were seen once. Germline CDR1 PRHDT, CDR2 FYEKMQ (reference sequence). Trimming cost V 1 base and J 0 bases; bases outside gene matches: 9. The CDR3 is 20 amino acids. The chain links TRBV13 to TRBJ2-1, with 13 positions matching TRBD2. The sequence came from a man between 18 and 35 years old with COVID-19, enrolled during active disease. Material for sequencing was peripheral blood. CDR3 sequence reads: CASSLEGLAGVGSSYNEQFF. The CDR3 nucleotides read TGTGCCAGCAGCTTAGAAGGACTAGCGGGAGTGGGGAGCTCCTACAATGAGCAGTTCTTC.